Shown below are 26 T cell receptor beta chains from a single sample sequenced in a study of blood T cell repertoires in COVID-19. TCRdb's copy holds only in-frame clones and misses some; the assay was immunoSEQ multiplex PCR. The table shows around 58,000 clones, with over 65% occurring only once. Sequencing input: peripheral blood. The receptors shown here come from a human donor in a cohort sampled during active COVID-19.

This clone was picked up a small number of times. Here the CDR3 DNA reads TGTGCCAGCAGTGCCCGGACAGGACCCGGGGAGCTGTTTTTT. Translating it yields CASSARTGPGELFF. This rearrangement joins TRBV27 to TRBJ2-2; 7 bases are a match to TRBD1. Looked up from germline, CDR1 is MNHEY and CDR2 is SMNVEV (reference sequence). J gave up 6 bases and V 5 bases, and 6 bases lay outside the gene matches. There are 14 residues in the CDR3.

The rearrangement joins TRBV7-2 to TRBJ1-1; D is perhaps TRBD1 (5 bases). This CDR3 is built from 12 residues. Looked up from germline, CDR1 is SGHTA and CDR2 is FQGNSA. V lost 2 bases, J lost 6 bases, and 7 bases lay in between. As DNA, the CDR3 is TGTGCCAGCAGCTTATGGGGCCCTGAAGCTTTCTTT. Translated, it gives CASSLWGPEAFF.

The chain links TRBV7-2 to TRBJ2-3, with 9 bases aligning to TRBD2. Germline CDR1 SGHTA, CDR2 FQGNSA. CDR3 length equals 13 residues. V lost 10 bases and J lost 2; bases outside the gene matches: 4. CDR3 in DNA: TGTGCCACCGTAGCGGGGGCCACAGATACGCAGTATTTT. This codes for CATVAGATDTQYF.

This chain uses TRBV6-5 with TRBJ1-2; TRBD1 is a possible D gene (6 bases). The CDR3 sequence is 14 residues long. The V gene's germline CDR1 is MNHEY and CDR2 SVGAGI. The germline V and J ends were trimmed by 6 bases and 6 bases, with 17 bases remaining between them. The chain's CDR3 is CASSTGPTRDGYTF. The CDR3, as DNA: TGTGCCAGCAGCACAGGGCCGACGAGGGATGGCTACACCTTC.

This chain joins TRBV28 and TRBJ2-1, with 8 bases lining up with TRBD2. J gave up 7 bases and V 4 bases, and 6 bases lay outside the gene matches. Germline CDR1 MDHEN, CDR2 SYDVKM. This CDR3 contains 14 residues. The CDR3 here is CASSSGGERNEQFF. Written as DNA, the CDR3 is TGTGCCAGCAGTTCCGGGGGGGAGAGGAATGAGCAGTTCTTC.

The rearrangement uses TRBV10-2 and TRBJ1-1; unclear D gene. CDR1 is WSHSY, CDR2 SAAADI, per germline. V lost 6 bases, J lost 4 bases, and 12 bases lay in between. This CDR3 has 13 amino acids. This CDR3 reads CASSPSWGTEAFF. The CDR3 region has the DNA TGCGCCAGCAGCCCTAGCTGGGGCACTGAAGCTTTCTTT.

To note about this clone: The sample carries other DNA sequences with the same CDR3. This chain uses TRBV7-2 with TRBJ2-7; 8 positions match TRBD1. The CDR3 has 14 amino acids. V shed 1 base and J 4 bases; nucleotides not matched to a gene: 3. CDR1 is SGHTA and CDR2 is FQGNSA in the germline V gene. The CDR3 nucleotides read TGTGCCAGCAGCTTAGGGACAGGGCCTTACGAGCAGTACTTC. This encodes CASSLGTGPYEQYF.

The chain couples TRBV11-2 to TRBJ2-5; possible D gene TRBD2, 7 bases. The CDR3 contains 13 residues. V lost 6 bases to trimming and J lost 6 bases, with 14 bases between them. CDR1 is SGHAT and CDR2 is FQNNGV in the germline V gene. In DNA, the CDR3 is TGTGCCAGCAGTCCGTCGGGGGGCCAGACCCAGTACTTC. This codes for CASSPSGGQTQYF.

This chain joins TRBV7-8 and TRBJ1-2, with D uncertain. V lost 3 bases and J lost 8, with 13 bases in between. Germline V lookup: CDR1 SGHVS, CDR2 FQNEAQ. The CDR3 is 13 amino acids. CDR3 in amino acids: CASSFDFSGGYTF. For the CDR3, the DNA is TGTGCCAGCAGCTTTGACTTCTCGGGGGGCTACACCTTC.

This chain joins TRBV6-6 and TRBJ1-1, with 8 bases lining up with TRBD1. Germline V gene lookup returns CDR1 MNHNY and CDR2 SVGAGI (reference sequence). The V segment lost 6 bases and the J segment 2 bases; nucleotides outside the gene matches: 8. This CDR3 spans 15 amino acids. CDR3 DNA: TGTGCCAGCAGAGACATCGACAGGGGCAACACTGAAGCTTTCTTT. Translating it yields CASRDIDRGNTEAFF.

CDR3 coding DNA: TGTGCCAGCAGCGTAACAGGCGTGGGAAACACCATATATTTT. This sequence encodes CASSVTGVGNTIYF. The chain couples TRBV9 to TRBJ1-3; D perhaps matches TRBD1 (5 bases). This CDR3 is 14 amino acids long. Trimming pared 1 base from V and 4 bases from J, leaving 9 bases between. CDR1 is SGDLS, CDR2 YYNGEE, per germline.

The chain carries TRBV28 and TRBJ2-1; 10 nucleotides agree with TRBD2. Germline assignment: CDR1 MDHEN and CDR2 SYDVKM. Germline trimming cut 2 bases from V and 4 bases from J; bases unmatched to any gene: 5. The CDR3 loop spans 16 amino acids. CDR3 coding DNA: TGTGCCAGCAGTTTAATCCTAGCGGGAGTATACAATGAGCAGTTCTTC. Protein sequence: CASSLILAGVYNEQFF.

CDR3 DNA: TGTGCCACCAGTGAGGACAGGGGAATTAGGATATATTTT. Its protein product is CATSEDRGIRIYF. The chain combines TRBV24-1 with TRBJ1-3; TRBD1 matches at 9 bases. V shed 4 bases and J 13 bases; nucleotides not matched to a gene: 7. The CDR3 length is 13 residues. Germline assignment: CDR1 KGHDR and CDR2 SFDVKD.

The rearrangement uses TRBV15 and TRBJ2-3, with 7 bases fitting TRBD1. J lost 4 bases, V lost 1 base, and 11 bases had no gene match. CDR1 is LNHNV and CDR2 is YYDKDF in the germline V gene (reference sequence). The CDR3 extends over 17 amino acids. CDR3 bases: TGTGCCACCAGCAGAGTGCCGGGACAGTTGAGATCAGATACGCAGTATTTT. Its protein is CATSRVPGQLRSDTQYF.

This rearrangement joins TRBV19 to TRBJ2-3, with 9 nucleotides matching TRBD2. The germline V gene encodes CDR1 LNHDA and CDR2 SQIVND (reference sequence). The CDR3 runs 18 residues. Germline trimming cut 4 bases from V and 2 bases from J; bases unmatched to any gene: 13. CDR3 in amino acids: CASSTGAGIAGATDTQYF. DNA for the CDR3: TGTGCCAGTAGTACTGGGGCCGGGATAGCGGGGGCCACAGATACGCAGTATTTT.

This clone has only a few counts. The CDR3 DNA follows: TGCAGTGCTAGTTCCGGGGTAGCGAAGCAGTACTTC. Amino acid sequence: CSASSGVAKQYF. The chain uses TRBV20-1 and TRBJ2-7; D possibly corresponds to TRBD2 (5 bases). The CDR3 has 12 residues. The germline CDR1 and CDR2 sequences are DFQATT and SNEGSKA (reference sequence). The V end lost 3 bases, the J end lost 8 bases, and 14 bases lay between the germline ends.

The chain combines TRBV9 with TRBJ2-7; tentative D call: TRBD2 (6 bases). The V gene lost 3 bases and the J gene lost 5 bases, with 15 bases spanning the gap. The CDR3 totals 14 residues. CDR1 is SGDLS and CDR2 is YYNGEE in the germline V gene. CDR3 amino acids: CASSGGGTFDEQYF. The CDR3 region has the DNA TGTGCCAGCAGCGGTGGGGGGACCTTCGACGAGCAGTACTTC.

This clone was observed a few times. V usage is TRBV19 and J usage is TRBJ2-1; D may be TRBD1 (6 bases). With 4 bases removed from V and 2 bases from J, the gap between germline ends came to 18 bases. CDR1 LNHDA and CDR2 SQIVND come from the germline V gene (reference sequence). CDR3 length: 17 amino acids. The CDR3 region is CASSRRVTGNTYNEQFF. The CDR3 DNA follows: TGTGCCAGTAGTAGGAGAGTAACAGGGAACACCTACAATGAGCAGTTCTTC.

This clone has just one count. The V call is TRBV5-1, the J call TRBJ1-2; a weak D match, TRBD1 (6 bases). The CDR3 runs 16 residues. Germline V CDR1 and CDR2: SGHRS, YFSETQ. The germline V and J ends were trimmed by 4 bases and 2 bases, with 18 bases remaining between them. The CDR3 is CASSVGAQGWNYGYTF. CDR3 nucleotides: TGCGCCAGCAGCGTTGGGGCCCAGGGGTGGAACTATGGCTACACCTTC.

The gene calls are TRBV5-4 and TRBJ2-6; maybe TRBD1 (5 bases). The CDR3 is 14 amino acids. V lost 5 bases and J 3 bases, leaving 9 bases between the germline ends. From germline, CDR1 is SGHNT and CDR2 YYREEE (reference sequence). The CDR3 spells CASRSGFGANVLTF. The CDR3 nucleotides are TGTGCCAGCAGATCAGGGTTTGGGGCCAACGTCCTGACTTTC.

This clone is a singleton in its sample. The genes are TRBV7-2 and TRBJ2-1; maybe TRBD1 (5 bases). Germline loops: CDR1 SGHTA, CDR2 FQGNSA. The CDR3 contains 15 residues. Trimming shortened V by 6 bases and J by 4 bases, and 16 bases separated the two germline ends. CDR3 coding DNA: TGTGCCAGCAGGGGTTGGGATGGGGCATACAATGAGCAGTTCTTC. This sequence encodes CASRGWDGAYNEQFF.

The chain links TRBV3-1 (or the pseudogene TRBV3-2) to TRBJ2-3; tentative D call: TRBD1 (5 bases). V lost 2 bases, J lost 6 bases, and 18 bases lay in between. The CDR3 has 16 amino acids. Germline V CDR1 and CDR2: LGHDT, YNNKEL (reference sequence). The CDR3 DNA is TGTGCCAGCAGCCAACATGGGCAGGACCCAGGGGATACGCAGTATTTT. Translating it yields CASSQHGQDPGDTQYF.

V usage is TRBV6-4 and J usage is TRBJ2-3, with TRBD1 matching 8 bases. Germline CDR1 is MRHNA and CDR2 is SNTAGT. This CDR3 region has 14 residues. With V trimmed by 3 bases and J by 4 bases, 3 bases remained unmatched. The CDR3 DNA is TGTGCCAGCAGTGAACAGGGGGTACCAGATACGCAGTATTTT. Translation: CASSEQGVPDTQYF.

V and J are TRBV6-6 and TRBJ1-3, with 10 bases that match TRBD1. This CDR3 comprises 16 residues. Germline V gene sequence: CDR1 MNHNY, CDR2 SVGAGI (reference sequence). The junction had 10 bases not matched to a gene; V was cut back by 7 bases and J by 4 bases. CDR3 residues: CASNAGTGAAGNTIYF. The CDR3, as DNA: TGTGCCAGCAATGCCGGGACAGGGGCGGCAGGAAACACCATATATTTT.

The genes are TRBV6-5 and TRBJ1-2; the match to TRBD1 covers 7 bases. Germline assignment: CDR1 MNHEY and CDR2 SVGAGI. This CDR3 spans 14 amino acids. Trimming cost V 7 bases and J 4 bases; bases outside gene matches: 9. The CDR3 sequence is CASTLTGSSYGYTF. Here the CDR3 DNA reads TGTGCCAGCACTCTGACAGGGAGTAGCTATGGCTACACCTTC.

V gene TRBV7-2 combines with J gene TRBJ2-5, with 8 bases that match TRBD2. The CDR3 length is 19 residues. Looked up from germline, CDR1 is SGHTA and CDR2 is FQGNSA. The trim removed 0 bases at V and 2 bases at J, leaving 14 bases unmatched. In DNA, the CDR3 is TGTGCCAGCAGCTTAGCCCGGGGAGCTCGGGGGGGCGGGCAAGAGACCCAGTACTTC. This encodes CASSLARGARGGGQETQYF.